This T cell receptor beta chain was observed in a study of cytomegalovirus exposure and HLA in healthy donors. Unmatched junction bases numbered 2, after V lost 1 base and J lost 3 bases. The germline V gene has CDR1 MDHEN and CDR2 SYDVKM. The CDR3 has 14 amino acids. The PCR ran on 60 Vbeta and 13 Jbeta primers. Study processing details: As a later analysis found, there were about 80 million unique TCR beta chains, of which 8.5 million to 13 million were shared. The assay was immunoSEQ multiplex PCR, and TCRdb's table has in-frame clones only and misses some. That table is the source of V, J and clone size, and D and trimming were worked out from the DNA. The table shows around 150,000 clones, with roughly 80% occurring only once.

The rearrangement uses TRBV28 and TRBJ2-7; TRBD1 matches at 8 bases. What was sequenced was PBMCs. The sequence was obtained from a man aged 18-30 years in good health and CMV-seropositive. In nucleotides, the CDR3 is TGTGCCAGCAGTTTATCCAGGGGGCTCTACGAGCAGTACTTC. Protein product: CASSLSRGLYEQYF.